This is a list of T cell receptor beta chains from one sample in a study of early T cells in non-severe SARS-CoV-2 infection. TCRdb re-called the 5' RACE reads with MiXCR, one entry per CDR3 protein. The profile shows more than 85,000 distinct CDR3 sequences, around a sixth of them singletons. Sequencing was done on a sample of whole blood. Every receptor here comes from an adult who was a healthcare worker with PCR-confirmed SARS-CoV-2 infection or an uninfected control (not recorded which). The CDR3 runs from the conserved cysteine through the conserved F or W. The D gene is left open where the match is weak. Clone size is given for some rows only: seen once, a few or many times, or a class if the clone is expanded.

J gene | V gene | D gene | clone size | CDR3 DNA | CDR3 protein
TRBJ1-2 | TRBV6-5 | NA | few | TGTGCCAGCAGCCCTCAGAGGGTCATCTATGGCTACACCTTC | CASSPQRVIYGYTF
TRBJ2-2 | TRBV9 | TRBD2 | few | TGTGCCAGCAGCCAGGGACTACTAAACACCGGGGAGCTGTTTTTT | CASSQGLLNTGELFF
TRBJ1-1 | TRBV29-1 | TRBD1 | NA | TGCAGCGTTGTCAGGACAGGCAGAAATGAAGCTTTCTTT | CSVVRTGRNEAFF
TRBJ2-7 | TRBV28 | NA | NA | TGTGCCAGCAGTTTAATACAGGACGGTGACTACGAGCAGTACTTC | CASSLIQDGDYEQYF
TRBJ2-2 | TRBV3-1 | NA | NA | TGTGCCAGCAGCCCGGACTGGACATCGAACACCGGGGAGCTGTTTTTT | CASSPDWTSNTGELFF
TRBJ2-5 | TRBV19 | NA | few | TGTGCCAGTGCCCTCTTCGGCGGAGGAGAGACCCAGTACTTC | CASALFGGGETQYF
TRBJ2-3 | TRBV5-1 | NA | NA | TGCGCCAGCAGCGCCCAACAGGGTTTTGGCACAGATACGCAGTATTTT | CASSAQQGFGTDTQYF
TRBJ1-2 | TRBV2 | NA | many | TGTGCCAGCAGTGACGGGACTCCGAAGGACTATGGCTACACCTTC | CASSDGTPKDYGYTF
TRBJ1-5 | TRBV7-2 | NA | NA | TGTGCCAGCAGCCCAACACCCTCCGCGGCCCAGCATTTT | CASSPTPSAAQHF
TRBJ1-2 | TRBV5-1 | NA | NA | TGCGCCAGCAGCTTCGGATTGAACTATGGCTACACCTTC | CASSFGLNYGYTF
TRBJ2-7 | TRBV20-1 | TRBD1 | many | TGCAGTGCTAGAGATCCCCTAATGACAGGGCGATCGGACGAGCAGTACTTC | CSARDPLMTGRSDEQYF
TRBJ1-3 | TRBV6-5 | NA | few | TGTGCCAGCAGTCAGGCGACTGGAAACACCATATATTTT | CASSQATGNTIYF
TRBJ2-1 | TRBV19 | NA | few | TGTGCCAGTAGTTGGACGGGAGATTACAATGAGCAGTTCTTC | CASSWTGDYNEQFF
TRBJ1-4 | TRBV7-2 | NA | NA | TGTGCCAGCAGCTTAGAGTGGGGGCGAAATGAAAAACTGTTTTTT | CASSLEWGRNEKLFF
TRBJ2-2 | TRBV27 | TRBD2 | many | TGTGCCAGCAGGCTAGCGGGAGCCGGGGAGCTGTTTTTT | CASRLAGAGELFF
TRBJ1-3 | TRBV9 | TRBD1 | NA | TGTGCCAGCAGCGTCCACACAGGGGACGGAAACACCATATATTTT | CASSVHTGDGNTIYF
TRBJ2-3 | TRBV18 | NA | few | TGTGCCAGCTCCCAACAGGTTGCAAGGCCAGATACGCAGTATTTT | CASSQQVARPDTQYF
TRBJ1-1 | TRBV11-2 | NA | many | TGTGCCAGCAGCTCGATGCCCGACGGAATGAACACTGAAGCTTTCTTT | CASSSMPDGMNTEAFF
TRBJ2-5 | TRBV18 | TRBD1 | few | TGTGCCAGCTCACCACCGTCGGGACAGGGGACAGAGACCCAGTACTTC | CASSPPSGQGTETQYF
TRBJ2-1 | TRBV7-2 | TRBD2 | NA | TGTGCCAGCAGCGCCCGACTAGCGGGGCTGAATGAGCAGTTCTTC | CASSARLAGLNEQFF
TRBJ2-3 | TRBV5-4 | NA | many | TGTGCCAGCAGCTCGGCGGGAAGCACATCAGATACGCAGTATTTT | CASSSAGSTSDTQYF
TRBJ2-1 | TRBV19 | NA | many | TGTGCCAGTAGGGCCGGCGTGGGTGGGGTCGACAATGAGCAGTTCTTC | CASRAGVGGVDNEQFF
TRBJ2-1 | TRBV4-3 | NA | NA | TGCGCCAGCAGCCAAGAAGTAGTATCGCTTGGGTCGCAGTTCTTC | CASSQEVVSLGSQFF